The 13 T cell receptor beta chains below come from one sample, sequenced in a study of blood T cell repertoires in COVID-19. Libraries were prepared by immunoSEQ multiplex PCR; TCRdb keeps only in-frame clonotypes and omits some of them. This sample has under 200,000 clones, with roughly nine tenths found just once. Material for sequencing was peripheral blood. Source of these receptors: a woman between 70 and 85 years old with acute or convalescent COVID-19.

The chain couples TRBV14 to TRBJ1-2; TRBD1 agrees at 10 bases. Germline V gives CDR1 SGHDN, CDR2 FVKESK. This CDR3 is 15 amino acids long. V trimming: 2 bases; J trimming: 8 bases; junction bases outside the gene matches: 8. The DNA of the CDR3 is TGTGCCAGCAGCCAACTGAGACAGGGGGCGGACGGCTACACCTTC. As protein: CASSQLRQGADGYTF.

The chain combines TRBV11-2 with TRBJ2-7; 11 bases are shared with TRBD2. The V segment lost 5 bases and the J segment 3 bases; nucleotides outside the gene matches: 9. The CDR3 extends over 16 amino acids. The V gene's germline CDR1 is SGHAT and CDR2 FQNNGV. The CDR3 DNA follows: TGTGCCAGCAGCCCGTTCCTAGCGGGAGGAAACTACGAGCAGTACTTC. This gives the protein CASSPFLAGGNYEQYF. Filled out from reference TRBV11-2 and TRBJ2-7, the complete variable domain reads EAGVAQSPRYKIIEKRQSVAFWCNPISGHATLYWYQQILGQGPKLLIQFQNNGVVDDSQLPKDRFSAERLKGVDSTLKIQPAKLEDSAVYLCASSPFLAGGNYEQYFGPGTRLTVT.

V gene TRBV2 combines with J gene TRBJ2-7; 11 nucleotides match TRBD1. V gave up 3 bases and J gave up 6 bases; unmatched junction bases: 4. Germline CDR1 reads SNHLY; CDR2 reads FYNNEI. The CDR3 sequence is 14 residues long. The CDR3 DNA sequence: TGTGCCAGCAGTGATGGACAGGGGGCACTCGAGCAGTACTTC. Translated, it gives CASSDGQGALEQYF.

The chain is built from TRBV10-3 and TRBJ1-2; the match to TRBD1 covers 7 bases. In germline, CDR1 is ENHRY, CDR2 SYGVKD. There are 15 residues in the CDR3. Trimming cost V 6 bases and J 1 base; bases outside gene matches: 8. The CDR3 region has the DNA TGTGCCATCAGGCCCCAAGCAGGGGGTAACTATGGCTACACCTTC. Translation: CAIRPQAGGNYGYTF.

The chain carries TRBV4-2 and TRBJ1-5; no firm D call. V was pared by 0 bases and J by 0 bases, with 6 bases between. Germline loops: CDR1 LGHNA, CDR2 YNFKEQ. The CDR3 loop spans 15 amino acids. CDR3 region: CASSQEGYSNQPQHF. In DNA, the CDR3 is TGTGCCAGCAGCCAAGAGGGCTATAGCAATCAGCCCCAGCATTTT.

The chain employs TRBV3-1 (or the pseudogene TRBV3-2) and TRBJ1-1, with 8 bases that match TRBD1. Losses at the gene ends were 4 bases for V and 4 bases for J; bases not matched to a gene: 5. This CDR3 has 14 amino acids. The V gene's germline CDR1 is LGHDT and CDR2 YNNKEL (reference sequence). The CDR3 DNA is TGTGCCAGCAGCCGAGTCCAGGGGGCCACTGAAGCTTTCTTT. Encoded protein: CASSRVQGATEAFF.

The V call is TRBV15, the J call TRBJ2-7; 8 bases align to TRBD2. The germline V gene encodes CDR1 LNHNV and CDR2 YYDKDF (reference sequence). CDR3 length: 15 residues. The ends lost 0 bases at V and 2 bases at J; junction bases unmatched: 3. The CDR3 protein is CATSREIAGPYEQYF. The CDR3 DNA reads as TGTGCCACCAGCAGAGAAATAGCGGGGCCCTACGAGCAGTACTTC.

The chain links TRBV5-4 to TRBJ2-1; 7 bases line up with TRBD2. The germline gives CDR1 SGHNT, CDR2 YYREEE (reference sequence). V dropped 0 bases and J dropped 1; count of bases not matched to a gene: 1. The CDR3 is made up of 15 amino acids. The DNA of the CDR3 is TGTGCCAGCAGCTTGGGACTAGCATCCTACAATGAGCAGTTCTTC. Protein product: CASSLGLASYNEQFF.

The chain has TRBV6-1 and TRBJ1-3; TRBD1 might be the D (5 bases). Germline V lookup: CDR1 MNHNS, CDR2 SASEGT. This CDR3 comprises 13 residues. Trimming pared 3 bases from V and 3 bases from J, leaving 6 bases between. The CDR3 bases are TGTGCCAGCAGTGAGGACAATGGAAACACCATATATTTT. It specifies CASSEDNGNTIYF.

This clone occurred a few times. The V and J genes are TRBV11-2 and TRBJ2-1, with a weak D call TRBD1 (6 bases). Germline assignment: CDR1 SGHAT and CDR2 FQNNGV. The CDR3 totals 13 residues. V dropped 1 base and J dropped 7 bases, with 8 bases sitting between them. The CDR3 DNA follows: TGTGCCAGCAGCTTAGTCAGGGGAAATGAGCAGTTCTTC. Translated, it gives CASSLVRGNEQFF.

This chain uses TRBV19 with TRBJ2-1; TRBD2 agrees at 11 bases. The junction had 5 bases not matched to a gene; V was cut back by 10 bases and J by 6 bases. The CDR3 is made up of 13 amino acids. Germline CDR1 and CDR2: LNHDA and SQIVND (reference sequence). CDR3 in amino acids: CAIRTSGSNEQFF. The CDR3 DNA sequence: TGTGCCATAAGGACTAGCGGGTCCAATGAGCAGTTCTTC.

This chain connects TRBV3-1 (or the pseudogene TRBV3-2) to TRBJ1-4; 7 bases match TRBD1. CDR1 LGHDT and CDR2 YNNKEL come from the germline V gene (reference sequence). CDR3 length: 13 amino acids. Losses at the gene ends were 8 bases for V and 4 bases for J; bases not matched to a gene: 4. CDR3 in DNA: TGTGCCAGCCAGACAGGGCTTAATGAAAAACTGTTTTTT. It yields the protein CASQTGLNEKLFF.

The chain uses TRBV6-1 and TRBJ2-7; 13 bases match TRBD2. Germline trimming cut 1 base from V and 5 bases from J; bases unmatched to any gene: 11. The CDR3 consists of 18 residues. The V gene's germline CDR1 is MNHNS and CDR2 SASEGT. The CDR3 DNA reads TGTGCCAGCAGTGAAGAAGGACTAGCGGGAGTCTTGTTCCACGAGCAGTACTTC. As protein: CASSEEGLAGVLFHEQYF.